The text below deals with one T cell receptor beta chain. Its matching antigen is unknown. Germline V lookup: CDR1 SGHKS, CDR2 YYEKEE (reference sequence). There are 14 residues in the CDR3. V lost 1 base, J lost 4 bases, and 1 base stayed unmatched. The data derive from a study of early T cells in non-severe SARS-CoV-2 infection. Turning to the study itself: With bulk RNA from unsorted whole blood as input, sequencing yielded unpaired chains.

Attached unique molecular identifiers marked individual cDNA molecules. Each CDR3 protein gets one entry after TCRdb re-called the 5' RACE reads with MiXCR. The data show approximately 90,000 distinct CDR3 sequences, about 12% seen once. Study results and caveats: The matching step, a VDJdb search, favored anti-spike CD8 responses and missed private and CD4 specificities.

The chain employs TRBV5-5 and TRBJ1-5, with 8 bases matching TRBD1. This material consisted of whole blood, taken at baseline. This TCR was sampled from an adult who was a healthcare worker with PCR-confirmed SARS-CoV-2 infection or an uninfected control (not recorded which). Here the CDR3 reads CASSLTGGNQPQHF. In DNA form, the CDR3 reads TGTGCCAGCAGCTTGACAGGGGGAAATCAGCCCCAGCATTTT.